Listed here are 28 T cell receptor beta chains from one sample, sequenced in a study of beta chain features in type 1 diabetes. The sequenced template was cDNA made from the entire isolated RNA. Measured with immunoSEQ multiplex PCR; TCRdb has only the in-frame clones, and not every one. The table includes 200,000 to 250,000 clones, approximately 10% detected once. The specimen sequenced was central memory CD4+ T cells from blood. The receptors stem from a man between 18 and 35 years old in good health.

The CDR3 DNA reads TGCGCCAGCAGCCGGCAGACTGGGGCCGGAACCTACGAGCAGTACTTC. Its protein is CASSRQTGAGTYEQYF. The chain couples TRBV4-1 to TRBJ2-7, with D possibly being TRBD1 (5 bases). The length of the CDR3 is 16 residues. CDR1 MGHRA and CDR2 YSYEKL come from the germline V gene. The V end lost 4 bases, the J end lost 2 bases, and 18 bases lay between the germline ends.

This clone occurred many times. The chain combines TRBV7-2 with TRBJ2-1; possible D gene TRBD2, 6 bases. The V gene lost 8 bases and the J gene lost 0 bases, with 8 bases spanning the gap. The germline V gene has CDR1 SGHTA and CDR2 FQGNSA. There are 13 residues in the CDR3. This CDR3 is CASGRNSYNEQFF. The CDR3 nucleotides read TGTGCCAGCGGGAGGAACTCCTACAATGAGCAGTTCTTC.

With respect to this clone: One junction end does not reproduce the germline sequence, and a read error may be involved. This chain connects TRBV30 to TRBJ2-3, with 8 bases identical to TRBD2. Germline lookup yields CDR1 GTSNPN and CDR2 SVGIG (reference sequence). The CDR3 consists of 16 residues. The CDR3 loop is CAWSNGREACTDAQYF. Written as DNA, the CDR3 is TGTGCCTGGAGTAACGGGCGGGAGGCTTGCACAGATGCGCAGTATTTT.

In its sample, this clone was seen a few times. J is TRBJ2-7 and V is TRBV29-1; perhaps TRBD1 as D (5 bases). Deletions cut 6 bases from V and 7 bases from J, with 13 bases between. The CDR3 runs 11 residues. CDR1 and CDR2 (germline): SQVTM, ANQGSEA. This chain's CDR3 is CSVVRVREQYF. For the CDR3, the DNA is TGCAGCGTCGTCAGGGTTAGGGAGCAGTACTTC.

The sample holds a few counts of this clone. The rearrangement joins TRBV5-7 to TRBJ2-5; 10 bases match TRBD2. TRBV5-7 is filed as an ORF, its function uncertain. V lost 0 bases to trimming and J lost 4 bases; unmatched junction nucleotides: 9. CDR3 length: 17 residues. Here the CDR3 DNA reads TGTGCCAGCAGCTTGGAGTTCCTAGCGGGAGACCCAGAGACCCAGTACTTC. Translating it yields CASSLEFLAGDPETQYF.

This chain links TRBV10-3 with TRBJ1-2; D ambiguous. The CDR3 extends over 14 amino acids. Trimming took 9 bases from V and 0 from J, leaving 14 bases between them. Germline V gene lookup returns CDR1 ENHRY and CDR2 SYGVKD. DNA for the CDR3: TGTGCCATTAACTGGGCCCCCTCTAACTATGGCTACACCTTC. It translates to CAINWAPSNYGYTF.

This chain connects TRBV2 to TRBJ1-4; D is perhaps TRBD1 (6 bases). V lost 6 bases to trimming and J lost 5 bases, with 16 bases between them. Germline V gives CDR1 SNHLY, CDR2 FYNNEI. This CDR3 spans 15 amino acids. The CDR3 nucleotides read TGTGCCAGCAGCCGAGAGATGGGGGCGAATGAAAAACTGTTTTTT. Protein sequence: CASSREMGANEKLFF.

Here the CDR3 DNA reads TGTGCCAGTAGTTCTCAATTGAACACTGAAGCTTTCTTT. It encodes CASSSQLNTEAFF. V gene TRBV19 combines with J gene TRBJ1-1; no definite D call. Germline assignment: CDR1 LNHDA and CDR2 SQIVND (reference sequence). CDR3 length: 13 residues. The germline V and J ends were trimmed by 5 bases and 0 bases, with 7 bases remaining between them.

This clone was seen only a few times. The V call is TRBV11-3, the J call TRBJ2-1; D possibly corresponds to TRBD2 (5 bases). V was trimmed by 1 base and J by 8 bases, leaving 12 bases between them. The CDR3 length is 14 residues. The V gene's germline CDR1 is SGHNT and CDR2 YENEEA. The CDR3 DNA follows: TGTGCCAGCAGCTTAGTTGCTAGCACCCATGAGCAGTTCTTC. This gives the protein CASSLVASTHEQFF.

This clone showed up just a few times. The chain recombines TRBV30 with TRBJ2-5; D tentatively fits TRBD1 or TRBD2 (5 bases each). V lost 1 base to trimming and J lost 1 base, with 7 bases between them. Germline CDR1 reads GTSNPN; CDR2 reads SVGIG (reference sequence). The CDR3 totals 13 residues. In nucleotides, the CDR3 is TGTGCCTGGAGTGGAGGGGTCCAAGAGACCCAGTACTTC. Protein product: CAWSGGVQETQYF.

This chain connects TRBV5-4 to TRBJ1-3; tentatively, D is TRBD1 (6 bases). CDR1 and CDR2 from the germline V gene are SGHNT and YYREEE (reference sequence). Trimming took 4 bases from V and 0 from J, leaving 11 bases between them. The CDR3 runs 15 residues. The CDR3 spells CASSDHRDSGNTIYF. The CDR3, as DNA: TGTGCCAGCAGCGACCACAGGGACTCTGGAAACACCATATATTTT.

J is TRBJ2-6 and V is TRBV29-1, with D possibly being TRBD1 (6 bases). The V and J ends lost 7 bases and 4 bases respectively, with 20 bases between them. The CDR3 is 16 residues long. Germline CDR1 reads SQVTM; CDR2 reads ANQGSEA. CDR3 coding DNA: TGCAGCGGTTACAGGGAAACGAGGGCGGGGGCCAACGTCCTGACTTTC. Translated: CSGYRETRAGANVLTF.

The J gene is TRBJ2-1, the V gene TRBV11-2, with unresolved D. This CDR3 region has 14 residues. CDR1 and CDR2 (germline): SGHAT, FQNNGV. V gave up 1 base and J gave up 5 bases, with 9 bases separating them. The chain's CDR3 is CASSLGLRNNEQFF. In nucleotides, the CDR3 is TGTGCCAGCAGCTTAGGCCTCAGGAACAATGAGCAGTTCTTC. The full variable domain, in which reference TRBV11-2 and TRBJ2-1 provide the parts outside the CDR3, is EAGVAQSPRYKIIEKRQSVAFWCNPISGHATLYWYQQILGQGPKLLIQFQNNGVVDDSQLPKDRFSAERLKGVDSTLKIQPAKLEDSAVYLCASSLGLRNNEQFFGPGTRLTVL.

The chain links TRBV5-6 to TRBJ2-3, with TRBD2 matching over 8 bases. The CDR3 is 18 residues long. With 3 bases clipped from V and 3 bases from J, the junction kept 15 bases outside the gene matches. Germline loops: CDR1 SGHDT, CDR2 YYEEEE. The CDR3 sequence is CASSWGIAGTRSTDTQYF. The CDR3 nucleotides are TGTGCCAGCAGCTGGGGGATAGCCGGGACTAGGAGTACAGATACGCAGTATTTT.

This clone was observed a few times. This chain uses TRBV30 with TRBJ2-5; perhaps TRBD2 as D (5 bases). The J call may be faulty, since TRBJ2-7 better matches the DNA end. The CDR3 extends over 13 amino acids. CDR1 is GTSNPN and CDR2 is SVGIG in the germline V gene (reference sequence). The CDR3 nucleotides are TGTGCCTGGGCCGGACTGACCTCCTACGAGCAGTACTTC. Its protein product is CAWAGLTSYEQYF.

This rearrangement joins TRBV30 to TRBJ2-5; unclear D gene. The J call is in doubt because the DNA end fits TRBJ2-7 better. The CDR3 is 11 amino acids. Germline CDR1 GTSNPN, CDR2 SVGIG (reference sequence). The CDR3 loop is CAWGRLDEQYF. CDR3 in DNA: TGTGCCTGGGGGCGTCTGGACGAGCAGTACTTC.

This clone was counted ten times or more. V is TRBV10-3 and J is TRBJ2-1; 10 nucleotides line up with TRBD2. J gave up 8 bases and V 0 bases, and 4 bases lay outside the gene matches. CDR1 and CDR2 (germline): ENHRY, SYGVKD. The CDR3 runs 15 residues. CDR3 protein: CAISESLAGAYEQFF. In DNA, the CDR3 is TGTGCCATCAGTGAGTCGCTAGCGGGAGCATATGAGCAGTTCTTC.

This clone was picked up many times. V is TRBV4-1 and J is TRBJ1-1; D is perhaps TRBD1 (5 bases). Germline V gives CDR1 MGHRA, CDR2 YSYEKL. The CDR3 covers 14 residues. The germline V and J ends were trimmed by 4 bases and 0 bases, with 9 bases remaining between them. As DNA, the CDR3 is TGCGCCAGCAGCCGACAGTTCATGAACACTGAAGCTTTCTTT. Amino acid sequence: CASSRQFMNTEAFF.

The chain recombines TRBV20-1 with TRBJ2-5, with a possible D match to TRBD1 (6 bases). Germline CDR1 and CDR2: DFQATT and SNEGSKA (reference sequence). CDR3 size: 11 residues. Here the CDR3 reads CGGQHQETQYF. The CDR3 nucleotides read TGCGGTGGACAGCATCAAGAGACCCAGTACTTC.

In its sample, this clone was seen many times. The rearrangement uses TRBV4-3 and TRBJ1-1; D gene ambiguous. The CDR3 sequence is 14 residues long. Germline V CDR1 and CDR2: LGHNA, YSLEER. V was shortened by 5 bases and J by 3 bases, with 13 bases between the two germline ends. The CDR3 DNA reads TGCGCCAGCAGCAAGGACGGGCGGGACACTGAAGCTTTCTTT. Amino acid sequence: CASSKDGRDTEAFF.

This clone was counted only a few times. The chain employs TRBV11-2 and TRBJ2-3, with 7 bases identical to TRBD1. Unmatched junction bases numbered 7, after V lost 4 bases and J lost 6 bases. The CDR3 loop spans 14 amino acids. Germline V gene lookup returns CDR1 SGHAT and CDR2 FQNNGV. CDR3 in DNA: TGTGCCAGCAGCTACCGGGACAGACGTGATACGCAGTATTTT. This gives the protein CASSYRDRRDTQYF.

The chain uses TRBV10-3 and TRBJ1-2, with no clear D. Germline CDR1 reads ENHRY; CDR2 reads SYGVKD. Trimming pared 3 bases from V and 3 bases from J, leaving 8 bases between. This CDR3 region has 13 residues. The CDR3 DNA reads TGTGCCATCAGTGACGGGCCATACTATGGCTACACCTTC. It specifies CAISDGPYYGYTF.

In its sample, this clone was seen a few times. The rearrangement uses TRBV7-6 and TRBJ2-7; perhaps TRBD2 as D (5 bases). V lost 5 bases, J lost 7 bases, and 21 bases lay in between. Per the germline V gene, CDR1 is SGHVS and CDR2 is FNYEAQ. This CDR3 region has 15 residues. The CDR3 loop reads CASSLERASTGEQYF. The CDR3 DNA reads TGTGCCAGCAGCCTAGAAAGGGCCTCTACGGGAGAGCAGTACTTC.

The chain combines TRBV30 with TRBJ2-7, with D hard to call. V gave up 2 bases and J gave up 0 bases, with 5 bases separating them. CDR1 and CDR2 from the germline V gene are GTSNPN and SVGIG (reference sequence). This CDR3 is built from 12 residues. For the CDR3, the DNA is TGTGCCTGGAGTCCAGACTCCTACGAGCAGTACTTC. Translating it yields CAWSPDSYEQYF.

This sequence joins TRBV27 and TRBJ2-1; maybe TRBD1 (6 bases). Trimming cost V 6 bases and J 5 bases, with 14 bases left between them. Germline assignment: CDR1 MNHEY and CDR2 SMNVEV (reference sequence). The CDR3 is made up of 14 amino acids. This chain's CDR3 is CASSVGGFHNEQFF. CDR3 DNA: TGTGCCAGCAGCGTAGGGGGTTTCCACAATGAGCAGTTCTTC.

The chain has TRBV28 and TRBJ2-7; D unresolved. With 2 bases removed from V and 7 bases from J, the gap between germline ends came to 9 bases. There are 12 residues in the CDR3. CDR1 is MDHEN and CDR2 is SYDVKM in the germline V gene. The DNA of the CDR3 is TGTGCCAGCAGTTTAGTGACAACAGAGCAGTACTTC. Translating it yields CASSLVTTEQYF.

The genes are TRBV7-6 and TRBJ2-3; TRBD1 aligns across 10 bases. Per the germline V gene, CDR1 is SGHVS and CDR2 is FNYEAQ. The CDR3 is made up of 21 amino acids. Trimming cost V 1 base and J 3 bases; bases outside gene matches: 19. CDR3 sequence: CASSLGAGQGIELQRTDTQYF. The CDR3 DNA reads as TGTGCCAGCAGCTTAGGGGCGGGACAGGGGATTGAGCTTCAGAGGACAGATACGCAGTATTTT.

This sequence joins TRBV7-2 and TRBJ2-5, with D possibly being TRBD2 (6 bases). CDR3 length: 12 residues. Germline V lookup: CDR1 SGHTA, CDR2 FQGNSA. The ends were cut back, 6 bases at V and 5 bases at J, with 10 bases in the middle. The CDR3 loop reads CASRGGTETQYF. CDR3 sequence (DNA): TGTGCCAGCAGAGGCGGGACGGAGACCCAGTACTTC.